The clone carrying this TCR beta chain was counted only a few times. The antigen remains unidentified. This sample is part of a study of vaccination and CD4 T cells after COVID-19. Study-level background: Overlapping peptides covering the spike proteins of SARS-CoV-2, HCoV-NL63, HCoV-OC43 and HCoV-229E were added to stimulate cells. Study findings and constraints: Vaccine-specific clones in convalescent patients were spike mono-reactive in 304 of 307 cases. Detection of a median around 86% of reactive clones in convalescent patients was confined to the period after vaccination. Early post-infection timepoints were not included, and relatively few convalescent patients were studied.

CD4+ T cells that had been cultured provided DNA sequenced with the Oncomine TCR Beta short-read assay. TCRdb reprocessed the PCR reads via MiXCR and lists one record per CDR3 protein. The table lists approximately 15,000 distinct CDR3 sequences, about 46% of them singletons, with more than 6.5% in the top ten. Described treatment: approximately 9-day PBMC culture with coronavirus spike peptide pools or control peptides (ViraFEST assay). Per germline, CDR1 SEHNR and CDR2 FQNEAQ (reference sequence). Trimming took off 0 bases at V and 6 bases at J, with 11 bases between the two ends. The CDR3 totals 14 residues.

The specimen was CD4+ T cells from blood, cultured in vitro, collected after SARS-CoV-2 vaccination. The source of this sequence is a human donor who had recovered from COVID-19. This chain links TRBV7-9 with TRBJ1-2; D is undetermined. CDR3 sequence reads: CASSLAGMGDGYTF. The CDR3 bases are TGTGCCAGCAGCTTAGCAGGGATGGGCGATGGCTACACCTTC.